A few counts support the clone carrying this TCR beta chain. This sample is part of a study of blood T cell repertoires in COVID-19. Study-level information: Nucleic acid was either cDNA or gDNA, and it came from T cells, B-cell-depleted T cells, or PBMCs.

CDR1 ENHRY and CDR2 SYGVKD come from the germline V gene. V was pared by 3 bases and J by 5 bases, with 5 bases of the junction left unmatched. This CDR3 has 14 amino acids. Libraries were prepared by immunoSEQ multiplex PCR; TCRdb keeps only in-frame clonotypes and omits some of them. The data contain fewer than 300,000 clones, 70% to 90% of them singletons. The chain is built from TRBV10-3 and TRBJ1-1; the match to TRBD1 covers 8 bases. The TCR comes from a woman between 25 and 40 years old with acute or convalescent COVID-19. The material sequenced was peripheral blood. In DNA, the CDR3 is TGTGCCATCAGTGACAGGGGGCGGGTGACTGAAGCTTTCTTT. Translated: CAISDRGRVTEAFF.